In this sample, the clone carrying this TCR beta chain turned up many times. Its antigen is currently unknown. The sample originates from a study of T cells after yellow fever vaccination. The V gene's germline CDR1 is SGHVS and CDR2 FQNEAQ. V lost 5 bases and J 3 bases, leaving 14 bases between the germline ends. The CDR3 spans 14 residues. For TCR, cDNA came from 5'RACE template switching, which added a universal primer site and UMIs. From the 5' RACE reads, TCRdb called clonotypes with MiXCR, one entry per CDR3 protein. The sample has approximately 61,000 distinct CDR3 sequences, roughly 7.4% seen once. General study findings and limits: Researchers report a weaker secondary response that nonetheless peaked faster, day 5 versus 15. Just a small share of clonotypes turned up in the CD4 compartment as well as the CD8 compartment. Booster samples showed a return of most primary-vaccination clones (around 96% CD4, about 88% CD8).

V gene TRBV7-8 combines with J gene TRBJ2-7; possible D gene TRBD2, 6 bases. This receptor was obtained from a man aged 18 to 30 who received the YFV17D yellow fever vaccine. Source: CD8+ T cells sorted from PBMCs, taken on the day of the first yellow fever vaccination. The CDR3 DNA is TGTGCCAGCAGCCCTAGTAGGACTATCTACGAGCAGTACTTC. As protein: CASSPSRTIYEQYF.